This T cell receptor beta chain was sequenced for a study of cytomegalovirus exposure and HLA in healthy donors. Study overall: The Caucasian-associated ancestry cluster contained around four fifths of the roughly 390 genotyped donors.

This PCR relied on a set of 60 Vbeta primers and 13 Jbeta primers. Using immunoSEQ multiplex PCR, the repertoire was profiled, and TCRdb retains in-frame clones only, with some absent. The table records around 130,000 clones, 70% to 80% of them present only once. All the people who gave samples were healthy bone marrow donors. The clonotype comes from a woman in her sixties or seventies in good health and CMV-seropositive. Sequencing was carried out using PBMCs.

The CDR3, as DNA: TGCGCCAGCCAAGGGGAGGGGCGCAATCAGCCCCAGCATTTT. This codes for CASQGEGRNQPQHF. The chain employs TRBV5-1 and TRBJ1-5; D possibly corresponds to TRBD1 (5 bases). Germline CDR1 and CDR2: SGHRS and YFSETQ. There are 14 residues in the CDR3. The V end lost 7 bases, the J end lost 2 bases, and 13 bases lay between the germline ends.